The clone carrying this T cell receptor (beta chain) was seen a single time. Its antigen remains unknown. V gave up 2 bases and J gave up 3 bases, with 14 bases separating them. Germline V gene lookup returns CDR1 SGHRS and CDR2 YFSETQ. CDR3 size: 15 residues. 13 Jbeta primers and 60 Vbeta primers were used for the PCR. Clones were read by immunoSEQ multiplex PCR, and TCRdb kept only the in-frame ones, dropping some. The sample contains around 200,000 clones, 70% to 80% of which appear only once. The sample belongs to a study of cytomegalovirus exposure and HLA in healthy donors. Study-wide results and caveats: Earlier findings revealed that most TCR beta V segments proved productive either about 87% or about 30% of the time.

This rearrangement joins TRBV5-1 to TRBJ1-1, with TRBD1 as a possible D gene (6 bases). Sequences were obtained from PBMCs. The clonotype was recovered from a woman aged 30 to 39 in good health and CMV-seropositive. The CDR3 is CASSLQGRGDTEAFF. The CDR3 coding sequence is TGCGCCAGCAGCTTACAGGGCCGGGGAGACACTGAAGCTTTCTTT.